The present T cell receptor (beta chain) was sequenced within a study of T cells in Graves' hyperthyroidism and ophthalmopathy. The TCR beta CDR3 regions underwent amplification using RNA transcripts as the source. TCR CDR3 regions were first amplified by RT-PCR with HTBI primers. TCRdb reanalysed the multiplex PCR reads using MiXCR and keeps one entry per CDR3 protein. The repertoire holds roughly 580,000 distinct CDR3 sequences, approximately 13% seen once, with more than 4.5% in the top ten. Germline CDR1 is LNHDA and CDR2 is SQIVND (reference sequence). The CDR3 has 15 residues. Unmatched junction bases numbered 10, after V lost 6 bases and J lost 6 bases. In its sample, this clonotype was seen many times.

The chain recombines TRBV19 with TRBJ1-2; 10 bases are shared with TRBD1. The sample comprised blood. The TCR was taken from a woman younger than 45 with Graves' hyperthyroidism that later progressed to Graves' ophthalmopathy. The CDR3 loop is CASSQTGGSSDGYTF. The CDR3 DNA is TGTGCCAGTAGCCAGACAGGGGGCTCTTCAGATGGCTACACCTTC.